This paragraph reports one T cell receptor beta chain. Germline CDR1 is SGHVS and CDR2 is FQNEAQ. Deletions cut 2 bases from V and 4 bases from J, with 8 bases between. The CDR3 totals 13 residues. Researchers ran the PCR with 60 Vbeta and 13 Jbeta primers. Data came from immunoSEQ multiplex PCR; TCRdb stores just in-frame clones and leaves some out. The repertoire holds 60,000 to 80,000 clones, with less than 85% as singletons. This sample is drawn from a study of cytomegalovirus exposure and HLA in healthy donors. The chain recombines TRBV7-8 with TRBJ1-1; D is uncertain. The TCR was taken from a young woman in good health and CMV-seronegative. Sequencing input: PBMCs. Here the CDR3 reads CASSLYSGTEAFF. CDR3 coding DNA: TGTGCCAGCAGCTTATATTCGGGCACTGAAGCTTTCTTT. Using reference TRBV7-8 and TRBJ1-1 for the parts outside the CDR3, the full variable domain is GAGVSQSPRYKVAKRGQDVALRCDPISGHVSLFWYQQALGQGPEFLTYFQNEAQLDKSGLPSDRFFAERPEGSVSTLKIQRTQQEDSAVYLCASSLYSGTEAFFGQGTRLTVV.